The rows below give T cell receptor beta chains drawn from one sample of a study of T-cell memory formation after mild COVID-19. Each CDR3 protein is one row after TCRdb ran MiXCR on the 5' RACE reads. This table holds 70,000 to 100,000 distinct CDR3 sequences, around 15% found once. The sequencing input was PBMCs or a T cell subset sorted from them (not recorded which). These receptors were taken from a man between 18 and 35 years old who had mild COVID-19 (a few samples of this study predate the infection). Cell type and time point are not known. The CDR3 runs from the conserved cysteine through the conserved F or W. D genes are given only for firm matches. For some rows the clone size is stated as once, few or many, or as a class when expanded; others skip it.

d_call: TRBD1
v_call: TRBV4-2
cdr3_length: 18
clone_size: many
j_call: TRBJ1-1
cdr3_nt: TGTGCCAGCAGCCAAGATTGGATAAGGACAGGAATGAACACTGAAGCTTTCTTT
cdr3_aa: CASSQDWIRTGMNTEAFF

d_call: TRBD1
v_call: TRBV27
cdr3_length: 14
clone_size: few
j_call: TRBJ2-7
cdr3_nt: TGTGCCAGTCGAGGGACAGAACTAACCTACGAGCAGTACTTC
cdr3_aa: CASRGTELTYEQYF

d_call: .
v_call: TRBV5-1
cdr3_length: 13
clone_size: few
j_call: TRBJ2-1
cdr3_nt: TGCGCCAGCAGCTTGACCCCGAACAATGAGCAGTTCTTC
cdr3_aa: CASSLTPNNEQFF

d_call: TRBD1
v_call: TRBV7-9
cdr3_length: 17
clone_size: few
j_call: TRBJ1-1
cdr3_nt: TGTGCCAGCAGCTTACTCGGGGCCAACAGGGGGTCTTCCGAAGCTTTCTTT
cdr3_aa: CASSLLGANRGSSEAFF

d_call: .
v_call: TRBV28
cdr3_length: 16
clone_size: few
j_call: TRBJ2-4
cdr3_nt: TGTGCCAGCAGGTCCACAGGAGGGGTAGCCAAAAACATTCAGTACTTC
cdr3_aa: CASRSTGGVAKNIQYF

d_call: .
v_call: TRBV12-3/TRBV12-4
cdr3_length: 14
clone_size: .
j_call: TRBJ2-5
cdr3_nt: TGTGCCAGCAGTTTAAGGGATGGGGGTGAGACCCAGTACTTC
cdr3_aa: CASSLRDGGETQYF

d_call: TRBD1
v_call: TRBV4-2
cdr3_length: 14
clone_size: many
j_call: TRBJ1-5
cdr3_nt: TGTGCCAGCAGCCAAGTGACAGGGGATCAGCCCCAGCATTTT
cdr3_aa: CASSQVTGDQPQHF

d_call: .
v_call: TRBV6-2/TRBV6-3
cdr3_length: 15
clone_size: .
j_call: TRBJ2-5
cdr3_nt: TGTGCCAGCAGGGCCCGGGACACGCCGTCGGAGACCCAGTACTTC
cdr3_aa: CASRARDTPSETQYF

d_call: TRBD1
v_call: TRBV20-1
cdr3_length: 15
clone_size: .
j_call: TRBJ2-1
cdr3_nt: TGCAGTGCTAGCCTCACAGGGGGCTCCTACAATGAGCAGTTCTTC
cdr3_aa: CSASLTGGSYNEQFF

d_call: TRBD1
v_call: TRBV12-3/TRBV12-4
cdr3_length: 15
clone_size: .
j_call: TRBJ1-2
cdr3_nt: TGTGCCAGCAGCTACGGACAGGGGGCCTTCTATGGCTACACCTTC
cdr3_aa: CASSYGQGAFYGYTF

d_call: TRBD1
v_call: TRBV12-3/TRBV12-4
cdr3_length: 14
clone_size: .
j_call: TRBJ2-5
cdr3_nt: TGTGCCAGCAGTCACCAGACAGGGGCAGAGACCCAGTACTTC
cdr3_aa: CASSHQTGAETQYF

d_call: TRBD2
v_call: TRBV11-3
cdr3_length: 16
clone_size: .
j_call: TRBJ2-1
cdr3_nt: TGTGCCAGCAGTCAAGGGGGACTAGGGGTAGTCGATGAGCAGTTCTTC
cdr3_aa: CASSQGGLGVVDEQFF

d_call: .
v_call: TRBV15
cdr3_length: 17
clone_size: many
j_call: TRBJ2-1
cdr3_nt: TGTGCCACCAGCAGGCGAGTTGACAGAAGCTCCTACAATGAGCAGTTCTTC
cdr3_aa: CATSRRVDRSSYNEQFF

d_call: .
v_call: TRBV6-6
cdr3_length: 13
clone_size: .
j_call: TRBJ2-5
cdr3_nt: TGTGCCAGCAGCCCTAGGGCCCAAGAGACCCAGTACTTC
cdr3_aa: CASSPRAQETQYF

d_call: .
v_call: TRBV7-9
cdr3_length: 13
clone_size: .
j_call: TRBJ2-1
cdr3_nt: TGTGCCAGCAGTTTAAGGAGGGTCGATGAGCAGTTCTTC
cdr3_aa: CASSLRRVDEQFF